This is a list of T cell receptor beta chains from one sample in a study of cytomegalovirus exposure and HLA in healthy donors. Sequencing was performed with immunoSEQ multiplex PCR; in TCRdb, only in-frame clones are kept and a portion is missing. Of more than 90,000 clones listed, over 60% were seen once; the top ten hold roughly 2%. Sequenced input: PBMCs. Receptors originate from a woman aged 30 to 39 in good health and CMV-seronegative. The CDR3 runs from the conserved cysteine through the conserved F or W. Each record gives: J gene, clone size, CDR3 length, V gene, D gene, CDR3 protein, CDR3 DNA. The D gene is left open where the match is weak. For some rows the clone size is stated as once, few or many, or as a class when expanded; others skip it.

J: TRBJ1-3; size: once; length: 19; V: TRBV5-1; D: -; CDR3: CASSLAGLAGPSSGNTIYF; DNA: TGCGCCAGCAGCTTAGCTGGCCTTGCGGGTCCGAGCTCTGGAAACACCATATATTTT
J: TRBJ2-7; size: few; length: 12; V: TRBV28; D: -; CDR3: CASSLTRHEQYF; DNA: TGTGCCAGCAGTCTCACTAGGCACGAGCAGTACTTC
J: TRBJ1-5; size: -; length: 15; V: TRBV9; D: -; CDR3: CASSVGGGPNQPQHF; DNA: TGTGCCAGCAGCGTAGGAGGGGGTCCCAATCAGCCCCAGCATTTT
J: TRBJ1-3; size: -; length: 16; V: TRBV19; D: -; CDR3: CASSADGGSSGNTIYF; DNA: TGTGCCAGTAGTGCAGACGGAGGGAGCTCTGGAAACACCATATATTTT
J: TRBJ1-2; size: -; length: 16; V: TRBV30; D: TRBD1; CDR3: CAWRERTGDGFYGYTF; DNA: TGTGCCTGGAGAGAGAGGACAGGGGATGGGTTCTATGGCTACACCTTC
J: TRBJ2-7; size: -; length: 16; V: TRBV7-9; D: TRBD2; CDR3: CASSPSGLAGAYEQYF; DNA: TGTGCCAGCAGCCCTTCGGGACTAGCGGGAGCCTACGAGCAGTACTTC
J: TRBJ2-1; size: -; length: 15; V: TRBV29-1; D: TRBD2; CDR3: CSVGGTSGTYNEQFF; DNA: TGCAGCGTTGGTGGGACTAGCGGGACGTACAATGAGCAGTTCTTC
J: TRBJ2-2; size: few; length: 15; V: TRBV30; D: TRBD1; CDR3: CAWSPLGQGDGELFF; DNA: TGTGCCTGGAGTCCTCTGGGACAGGGGGACGGGGAGCTGTTTTTT
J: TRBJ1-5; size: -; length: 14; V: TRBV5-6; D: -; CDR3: CASSPRGGLQPQHF; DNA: TGTGCCAGCAGCCCACGCGGGGGTCTCCAGCCCCAGCATTTT
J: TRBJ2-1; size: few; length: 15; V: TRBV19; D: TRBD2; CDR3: CASSLLAGVANEQFF; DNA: TGTGCCAGTAGTTTACTAGCGGGAGTTGCCAATGAGCAGTTCTTC
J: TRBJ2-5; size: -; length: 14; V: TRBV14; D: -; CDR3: CASSQPGLRETQYF; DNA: TGTGCCAGCAGCCAACCGGGACTCCGAGAGACCCAGTACTTC
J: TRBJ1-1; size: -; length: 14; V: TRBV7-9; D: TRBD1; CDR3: CASSSGQKYTEAFF; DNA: TGTGCCAGCAGCTCGGGACAGAAATACACTGAAGCTTTCTTT
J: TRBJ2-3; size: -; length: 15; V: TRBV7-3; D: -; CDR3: CASSPDRIRTDTQYF; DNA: TGTGCCAGCAGCCCCGACAGGATCCGCACAGATACGCAGTATTTT
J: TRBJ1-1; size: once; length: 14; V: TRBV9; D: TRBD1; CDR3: CASSDRGRNTEAFF; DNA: TGTGCCAGCAGCGACAGGGGTCGGAACACTGAAGCTTTCTTT
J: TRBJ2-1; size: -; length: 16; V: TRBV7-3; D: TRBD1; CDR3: CASSAIGTDRGNEQFF; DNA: TGTGCCAGCAGCGCTATCGGGACAGACCGCGGCAATGAGCAGTTCTTC
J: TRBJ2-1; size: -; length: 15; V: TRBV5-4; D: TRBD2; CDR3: CASSGTSGRMSEQFF; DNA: TGTGCCAGCAGCGGTACTAGCGGGAGGATGTCTGAGCAGTTCTTC
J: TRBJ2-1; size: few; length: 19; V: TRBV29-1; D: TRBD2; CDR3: CSVAGVQVAGGQVSNEQFF; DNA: TGCAGCGTCGCGGGTGTGCAAGTCGCGGGAGGGCAAGTTTCCAATGAGCAGTTCTTC
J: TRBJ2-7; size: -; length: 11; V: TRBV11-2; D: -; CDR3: CASSSHSEQYF; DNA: TGTGCCAGCAGCTCCCATAGCGAGCAGTACTTC
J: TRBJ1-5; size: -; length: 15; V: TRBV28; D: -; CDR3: CASSLTGKLDQPQHF; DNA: TGTGCCAGCAGTTTAACAGGGAAACTCGATCAGCCCCAGCATTTT
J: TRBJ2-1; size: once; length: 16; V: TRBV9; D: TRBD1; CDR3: CASSVETGGLGNEQFF; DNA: TGTGCCAGCAGCGTTGAGACAGGGGGCTTGGGCAATGAGCAGTTCTTC
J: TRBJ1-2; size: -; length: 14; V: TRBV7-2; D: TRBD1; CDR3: CASSLFGTGDGYTF; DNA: TGTGCCAGCAGCTTATTCGGGACAGGGGATGGCTACACCTTC
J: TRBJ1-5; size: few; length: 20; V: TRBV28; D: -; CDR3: CASSLSGAKVTEYSNQPQHF; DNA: TGTGCCAGCAGTTTATCAGGCGCCAAAGTCACAGAGTATAGCAATCAGCCCCAGCATTTT
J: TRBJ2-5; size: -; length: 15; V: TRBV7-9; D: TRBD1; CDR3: CASSLLDRGLETQYF; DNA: TGTGCCAGCAGCTTACTGGACAGGGGGCTAGAGACCCAGTACTTC
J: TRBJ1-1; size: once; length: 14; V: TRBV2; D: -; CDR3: CASSEALRQFEAFF; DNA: TGTGCCAGCAGTGAAGCGCTTCGACAGTTTGAAGCTTTCTTT
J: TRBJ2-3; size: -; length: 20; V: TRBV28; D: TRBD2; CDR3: CASSIPLTSGRVPSTDTQYF; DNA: TGTGCCAGCAGTATCCCCCTGACTAGCGGGAGGGTCCCTAGCACAGATACGCAGTATTTT
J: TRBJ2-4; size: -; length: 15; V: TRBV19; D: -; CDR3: CASSIQGMTKNIQYF; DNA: TGTGCCAGTAGTATACAGGGTATGACCAAAAACATTCAGTACTTC
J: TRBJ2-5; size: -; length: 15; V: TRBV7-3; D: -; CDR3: CASSPLRGNQETQYF; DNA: TGTGCCAGCAGCCCACTTAGGGGCAACCAAGAGACCCAGTACTTC
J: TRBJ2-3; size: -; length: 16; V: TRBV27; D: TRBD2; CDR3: CASSPRTSASTDTQYF; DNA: TGTGCCAGCAGTCCTAGGACTAGCGCCAGCACAGATACGCAGTATTTT
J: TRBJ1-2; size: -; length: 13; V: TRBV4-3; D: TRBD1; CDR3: CASSRQGDRGYTF; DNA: TGCGCCAGCAGCCGACAGGGTGACAGAGGCTACACCTTC
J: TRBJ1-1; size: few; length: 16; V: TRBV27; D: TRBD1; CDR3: CASSLRQGAKDTEAFF; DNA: TGTGCCAGCAGTCTGCGACAGGGGGCTAAGGACACTGAAGCTTTCTTT
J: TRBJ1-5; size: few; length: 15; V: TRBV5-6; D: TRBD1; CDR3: CASSFQGGRNQPQHF; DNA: TGTGCCAGCAGCTTCCAGGGGGGCAGGAATCAGCCCCAGCATTTT
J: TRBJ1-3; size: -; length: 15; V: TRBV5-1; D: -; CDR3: CASSLARGQGNTIYF; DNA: TGCGCCAGCAGCTTGGCCAGGGGACAAGGAAACACCATATATTTT
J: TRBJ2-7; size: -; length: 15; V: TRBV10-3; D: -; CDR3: CAISERTASSYEQYF; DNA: TGTGCCATCAGTGAGAGGACAGCGAGCTCCTACGAGCAGTACTTC
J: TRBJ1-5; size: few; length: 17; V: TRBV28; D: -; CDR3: CASSLVTTGNGNQPQHF; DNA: TGTGCCAGCAGCCTGGTAACCACAGGGAACGGCAATCAGCCCCAGCATTTT
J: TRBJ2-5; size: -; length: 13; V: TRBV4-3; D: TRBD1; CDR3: CASSRDRGETQYF; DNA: TGCGCCAGCAGCCGGGACAGGGGTGAGACCCAGTACTTC
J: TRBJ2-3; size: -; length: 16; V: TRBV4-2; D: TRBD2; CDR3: CASSQGSSGNTDTQYF; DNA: TGTGCCAGCAGCCAAGGATCTAGCGGGAACACAGATACGCAGTATTTT
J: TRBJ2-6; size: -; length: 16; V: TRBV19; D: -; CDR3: CASSSRGGLGANVLTF; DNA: TGTGCCAGTAGTTCTAGGGGGGGCCTTGGGGCCAACGTCCTGACTTTC
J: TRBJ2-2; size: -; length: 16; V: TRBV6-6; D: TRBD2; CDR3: CASRHGGLVTTGELFF; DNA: TGTGCCAGCAGACACGGGGGACTAGTAACCACCGGGGAGCTGTTTTTT
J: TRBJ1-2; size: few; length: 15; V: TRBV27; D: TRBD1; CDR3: CASSSSTGGAAGYTF; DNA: TGTGCCAGCAGTTCGTCGACAGGGGGCGCAGCTGGCTACACCTTC
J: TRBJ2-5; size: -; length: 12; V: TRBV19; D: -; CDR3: CASSNPEGTQYF; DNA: TGTGCCAGTAGTAACCCGGAGGGGACCCAGTACTTC
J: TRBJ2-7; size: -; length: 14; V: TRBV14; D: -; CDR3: CASSPTRGPYEQYF; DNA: TGTGCCAGCAGTCCGACTAGAGGGCCCTACGAGCAGTACTTC
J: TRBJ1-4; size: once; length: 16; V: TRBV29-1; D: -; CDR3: CSVGWAGAGVDEKLFF; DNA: TGCAGCGTTGGATGGGCGGGGGCAGGAGTAGATGAAAAACTGTTTTTT
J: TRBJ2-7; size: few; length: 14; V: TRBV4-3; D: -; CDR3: CASSQDTGGLEQYF; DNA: TGCGCCAGCAGCCAAGATACCGGGGGTCTCGAGCAGTACTTC
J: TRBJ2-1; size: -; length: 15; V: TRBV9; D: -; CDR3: CASSTTGSSYNEQFF; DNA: TGTGCCAGCAGCACTACGGGGAGCTCCTACAATGAGCAGTTCTTC